The 10 T cell receptor beta chains listed next were all sequenced from one sample in a study of glioma-infiltrating T cells after dendritic cell vaccination. Time point reported: after dendritic cell vaccination, including at tumor progression/relapse. TCRdb keeps only in-frame clones here, not all; method: immunoSEQ multiplex PCR. The data contain 100,000 or so clones, 90% of them singletons. The sequenced sample was blood, obtained after dendritic cell vaccination. Receptor source: a human donor with glioblastoma.

V is TRBV9 and J is TRBJ1-2, with TRBD1 matching over 7 bases. There are 14 residues in the CDR3. The germline gives CDR1 SGDLS, CDR2 YYNGEE. J was trimmed by 4 bases and V by 3 bases; bases with no gene match: 6. CDR3: CASSEGAGLYGYTF. The CDR3 DNA reads as TGTGCCAGCAGCGAGGGGGCAGGGCTCTATGGCTACACCTTC.

As to this clone: Other DNA sequences in this specimen translate into the identical CDR3. This chain uses TRBV19 with TRBJ1-1; maybe TRBD1 (5 bases). The V end was cut by 5 bases, the J end by 0 bases, with 7 bases between. CDR1 LNHDA and CDR2 SQIVND come from the germline V gene (reference sequence). The CDR3 loop spans 13 amino acids. The CDR3 DNA sequence: TGTGCCAGTAGTGACAGATTGAACACTGAAGCTTTCTTT. Translating gives CASSDRLNTEAFF.

The chain recombines TRBV6-1 with TRBJ1-6, with 10 positions matching TRBD1. Unmatched junction bases numbered 9, after V lost 6 bases and J lost 10 bases. The CDR3 sequence is 15 residues long. Germline assignment: CDR1 MNHNS and CDR2 SASEGT. CDR3 DNA sequence: TGTGCCAGCAGGCCCCCGGGACAGGGGTTATCACCCCTCCACTTT. As protein: CASRPPGQGLSPLHF.

This sequence joins TRBV5-4 and TRBJ1-1; D is undetermined. Germline loops: CDR1 SGHNT, CDR2 YYREEE (reference sequence). With 7 bases removed from V and 1 base from J, the gap between germline ends came to 8 bases. The CDR3 runs to 12 residues. The CDR3 here is CASRGANTEAFF. CDR3 DNA sequence: TGTGCCAGCCGAGGCGCGAACACTGAAGCTTTCTTT.

The chain links TRBV11-1 to TRBJ2-7, with no clear D. This CDR3 is 13 amino acids long. The ends were cut back, 3 bases at V and 5 bases at J, with 11 bases in the middle. From germline, CDR1 is SGHAT and CDR2 FQDESV (reference sequence). CDR3 sequence: CASSFYMSNEQYF. As DNA, the CDR3 is TGTGCCAGCAGCTTCTATATGAGCAACGAGCAGTACTTC. The variable domain in full, with the rest retrieved from reference TRBV11-1 and TRBJ2-7, is EAEVAQSPRYKITEKSQAVAFWCDPISGHATLYWYRQILGQGPELLVQFQDESVVDDSQLPKDRFSAERLKGVDSTLKIQPAELGDSAMYLCASSFYMSNEQYFGPGTRLTVT.

CDR3 protein: CASSASGTGDEQYF. In DNA, the CDR3 is TGTGCCAGCAGCGCCTCCGGGACAGGGGACGAGCAGTACTTC. This chain joins TRBV9 and TRBJ2-7; 10 nucleotides line up with TRBD1. The ends lost 3 bases at V and 5 bases at J; junction bases unmatched: 5. From germline, CDR1 is SGDLS and CDR2 YYNGEE. The CDR3 totals 14 residues.

This chain links TRBV6-1 with TRBJ2-7; 7 nucleotides line up with TRBD2. CDR1 and CDR2 (germline): MNHNS, SASEGT. The CDR3 runs to 14 residues. The J segment lost 5 bases and the V segment lost 6 bases, leaving 10 bases of the junction unmatched. CDR3 protein: CASRRTSTVDEQYF. CDR3 nucleotide sequence: TGTGCCAGCAGACGGACTAGTACGGTAGACGAGCAGTACTTC.

The J gene is TRBJ2-1, the V gene TRBV27; TRBD2 aligns across 8 bases. This CDR3 has 15 amino acids. Germline-derived CDR1 and CDR2 are MNHEY and SMNVEV (reference sequence). Trimming at V came to 6 bases and at J to 1 base, leaving 5 bases not matched to a gene. The DNA for the CDR3 is TGTGCCAGCAGGTTAGCGGGAACTTCCTACAATGAGCAGTTCTTC. Amino acid sequence: CASRLAGTSYNEQFF.

This clone was recorded only once. The genes are TRBV5-1 and TRBJ2-3; D is undetermined. The germline V and J ends were trimmed by 2 bases and 1 base, with 8 bases remaining between them. This CDR3 comprises 14 residues. Looked up from germline, CDR1 is SGHRS and CDR2 is YFSETQ. The CDR3 is CASSFRSGTDTQYF. CDR3 bases: TGCGCCAGCAGCTTTCGGTCGGGCACAGATACGCAGTATTTT.

This chain joins TRBV7-3 and TRBJ1-2, with D perhaps TRBD1 (6 bases). Trimming removed 5 bases at V and 3 bases at J, with 16 bases between. CDR1 SGHTA and CDR2 FQGTGA come from the germline V gene. The CDR3 runs to 15 residues. The CDR3 here is CASSLGGGSDYGYTF. CDR3 nucleotides: TGTGCCAGCAGCCTAGGGGGGGGCTCGGACTATGGCTACACCTTC. Complete variable domain (other parts from reference TRBV7-3 and TRBJ1-2): GAGVSQTPSNKVTEKGKYVELRCDPISGHTALYWYRQSLGQGPEFLIYFQGTGAADDSGLPNDRFFAVRPEGSVSTLKIQRTERGDSAVYLCASSLGGGSDYGYTFGSGTRLTVV.